This T cell receptor beta chain was documented in a study of T cell repertoires in cytomegalovirus infection. About the study: Public TCR beta signatures were indicative of both CMV infection and a matching HLA type. Study results and limitations: Identification of carriers of CMV plus the relevant HLA was performed using cumulative public TCR beta family frequency. CMV-specific HLA-C-restricted TCR beta clonotypes dominated the ex vivo response.

TCRdb independently ran MiXCR on the reads; one entry per CDR3 protein. The sample yields 200,000 to 300,000 distinct CDR3 sequences, roughly 9% seen once. As regards this clonotype: Its antigen is as yet unknown.

Deletions cut 1 base from V and 10 bases from J, with 16 bases between. Germline V gives CDR1 SGHAT, CDR2 FQNNGV. The CDR3 sequence is 14 residues long. The specimen sequenced was PBMCs. V gene TRBV11-2 combines with J gene TRBJ1-2; no reliable D call. This receptor was obtained from a human donor in good health (CMV status not recorded). Some clones in this sample may be carry-over from other donors' samples. CDR3 coding DNA: TGTGCCAGCAGCTTAGGGACCCGACTTCCGATCTACACCTTC. It is translated as CASSLGTRLPIYTF.